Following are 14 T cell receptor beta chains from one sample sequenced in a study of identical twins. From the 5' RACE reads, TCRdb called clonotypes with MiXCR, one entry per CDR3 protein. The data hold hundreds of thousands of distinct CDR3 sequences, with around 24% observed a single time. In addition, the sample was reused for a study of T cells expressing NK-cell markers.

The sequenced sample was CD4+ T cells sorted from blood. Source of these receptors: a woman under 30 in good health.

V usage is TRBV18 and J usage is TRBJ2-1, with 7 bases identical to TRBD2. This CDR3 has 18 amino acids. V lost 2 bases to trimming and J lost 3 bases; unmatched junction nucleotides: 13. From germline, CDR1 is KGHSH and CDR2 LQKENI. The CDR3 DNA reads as TGTGCCAGCTCACCAATGCTAGGTGAGCGGGGAGGCTACAATGAGCAGTTCTTC. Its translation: CASSPMLGERGGYNEQFF.

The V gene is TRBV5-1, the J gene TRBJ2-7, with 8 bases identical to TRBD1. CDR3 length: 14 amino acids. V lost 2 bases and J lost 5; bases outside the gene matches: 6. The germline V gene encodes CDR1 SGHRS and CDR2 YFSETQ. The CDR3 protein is CASSFWTGTNEQYF. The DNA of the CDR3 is TGCGCCAGCAGCTTTTGGACAGGGACGAACGAGCAGTACTTC.

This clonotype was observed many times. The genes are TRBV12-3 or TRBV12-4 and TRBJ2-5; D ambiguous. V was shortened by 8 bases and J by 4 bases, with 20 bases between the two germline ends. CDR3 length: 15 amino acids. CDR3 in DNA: TGTGCCAGCGCAAAGTCGAATGGGTTTAGAGAGACCCAGTACTTC. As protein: CASAKSNGFRETQYF.

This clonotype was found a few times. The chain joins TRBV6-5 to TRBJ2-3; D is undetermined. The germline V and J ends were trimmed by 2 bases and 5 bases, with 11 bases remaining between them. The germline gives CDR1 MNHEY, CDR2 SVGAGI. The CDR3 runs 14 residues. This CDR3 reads CASSYRSERDTQYF. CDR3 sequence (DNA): TGTGCCAGCAGTTACAGGTCGGAAAGAGATACGCAGTATTTT.

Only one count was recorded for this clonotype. CDR3 protein: CASSLESAAGEQFF. CDR3 nucleotides: TGTGCCAGCAGCTTAGAATCGGCGGCGGGTGAGCAGTTCTTC. This sequence joins TRBV11-2 and TRBJ2-1; D is possibly TRBD2 (5 bases). V dropped 0 bases and J dropped 9 bases, with 12 bases sitting between them. The CDR3 spans 14 residues. Germline V gene lookup returns CDR1 SGHAT and CDR2 FQNNGV.

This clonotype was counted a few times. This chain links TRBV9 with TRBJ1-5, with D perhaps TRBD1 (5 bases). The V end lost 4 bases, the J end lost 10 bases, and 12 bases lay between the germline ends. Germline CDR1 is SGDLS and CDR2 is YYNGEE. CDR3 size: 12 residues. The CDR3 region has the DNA TGTGCCAGCAGCTCCGTCGGGGGTCCCCAGCATTTT. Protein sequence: CASSSVGGPQHF.

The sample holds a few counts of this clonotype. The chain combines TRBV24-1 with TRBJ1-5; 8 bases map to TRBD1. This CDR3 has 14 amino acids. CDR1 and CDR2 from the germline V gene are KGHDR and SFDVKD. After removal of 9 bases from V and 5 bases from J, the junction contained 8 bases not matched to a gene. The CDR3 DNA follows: TGTGCCACCTCCAGGGGGCTGCCCGATCAGCCCCAGCATTTT. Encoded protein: CATSRGLPDQPQHF.

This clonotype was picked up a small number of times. The CDR3 loop reads CASSYKSGPDTQYF. Here the CDR3 DNA reads TGTGCCAGCAGTTACAAGTCTGGGCCAGATACGCAGTATTTT. The chain has TRBV6-5 and TRBJ2-3, with no clear D. Trimming pared 2 bases from V and 4 bases from J, leaving 10 bases between. The length of the CDR3 is 14 residues. Looked up from germline, CDR1 is MNHEY and CDR2 is SVGAGI.

The CDR3 loop is CASSSDRGFSYEQYF. The CDR3 region has the DNA TGTGCCAGCAGTTCCGACAGGGGATTTTCCTACGAGCAGTACTTC. The V call is TRBV6-5, the J call TRBJ2-7, with TRBD1 identical over 8 bases. The J segment lost 1 base and the V segment lost 4 bases, leaving 6 bases of the junction unmatched. This CDR3 is built from 15 residues. Germline-derived CDR1 and CDR2 are MNHEY and SVGAGI.

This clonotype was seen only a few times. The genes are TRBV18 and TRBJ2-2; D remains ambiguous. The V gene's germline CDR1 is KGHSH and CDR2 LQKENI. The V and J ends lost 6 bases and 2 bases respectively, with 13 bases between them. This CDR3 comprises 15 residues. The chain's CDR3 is CASSPPDGNTGELFF. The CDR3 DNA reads TGTGCCAGCTCTCCCCCGGACGGTAACACCGGGGAGCTGTTTTTT.

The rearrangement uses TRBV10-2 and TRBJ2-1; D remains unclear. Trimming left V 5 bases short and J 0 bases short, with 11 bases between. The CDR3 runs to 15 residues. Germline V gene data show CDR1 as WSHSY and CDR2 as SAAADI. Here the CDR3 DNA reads TGCGCCAGCAGTTCCTTAGGGCGCTCCTACAATGAGCAGTTCTTC. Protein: CASSSLGRSYNEQFF.

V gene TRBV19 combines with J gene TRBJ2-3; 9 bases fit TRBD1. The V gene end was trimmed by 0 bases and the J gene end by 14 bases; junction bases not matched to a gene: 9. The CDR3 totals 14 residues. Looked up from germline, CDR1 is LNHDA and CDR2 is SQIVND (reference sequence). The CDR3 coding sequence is TGTGCCAGTAGTATAGATCCCCGGACAGGGGTACGGTATTTT. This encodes CASSIDPRTGVRYF.

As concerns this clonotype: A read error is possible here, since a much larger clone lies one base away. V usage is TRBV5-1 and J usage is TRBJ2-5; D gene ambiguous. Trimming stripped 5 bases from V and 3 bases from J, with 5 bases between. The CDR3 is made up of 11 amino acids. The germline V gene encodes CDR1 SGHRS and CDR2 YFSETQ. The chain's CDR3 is CASRGEETQYF. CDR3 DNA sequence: TGCGCCAGCAGAGGCGAAGAGACCCAGTACTTC. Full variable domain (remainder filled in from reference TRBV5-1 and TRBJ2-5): KAGVTQTPRYLIKTRGQQVTLSCSPISGHRSVSWYQQTPGQGLQFLFEYFSETQRNKGNFPGRFSGRQFSNSRSEMNVSTLELGDSALYLCASRGEETQYFGPGTRLLVL.

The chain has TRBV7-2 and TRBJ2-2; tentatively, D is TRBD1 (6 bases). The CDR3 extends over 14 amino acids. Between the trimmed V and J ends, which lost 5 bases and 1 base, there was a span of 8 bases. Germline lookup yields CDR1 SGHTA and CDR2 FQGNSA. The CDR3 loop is CASSTTGNTGELFF. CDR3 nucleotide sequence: TGTGCCAGCAGCACGACAGGGAACACCGGGGAGCTGTTTTTT. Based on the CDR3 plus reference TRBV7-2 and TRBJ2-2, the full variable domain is GAGVSQSPSNKVTEKGKDVELRCDPISGHTALYWYRQSLGQGLEFLIYFQGNSAPDKSGLPSDRFSAERTGGSVSTLTIQRTQQEDSAVYLCASSTTGNTGELFFGEGSRLTVL.